Following are 27 T cell receptor beta chains from one sample sequenced in a study of T cells in women clearing cervical HPV infection. Sequencing used immunoSEQ multiplex PCR; TCRdb keeps in-frame clones, though not all of them. The table lists about 25,000 clones, with around 3.9% in the top ten. Sample: blood buffy coat. All receptors derive from a woman between 18 and 69 years old with a cervical HPV16 infection that either progressed to CIN3+ or cleared (not recorded which).

For this clone: The DNA ends 3 residues before the CDR3 does, and the rest of the CDR3 is filled in from the germline J gene. The V call is TRBV6-2 or TRBV6-3, the J call TRBJ2-7, with D unclear. Germline CDR1 is MNHEY and CDR2 is SVGEGT. There are 15 residues in the CDR3. V dropped 2 bases and J dropped 0 bases, with 11 bases sitting between them. CDR3 loop: CASSYGRQDSYEQYF. The sequenced CDR3 bases are TGTGCCAGCAGTTACGGTAGGCAGGACTCCTACGAG.

A word on this clone: The read is 3 residues too short to cover the CDR3 end, so that end is filled in from the germline J gene. This chain connects TRBV7-2 to TRBJ2-3; D remains ambiguous. The germline V and J ends were trimmed by 4 bases and 1 base, with 9 bases remaining between them. Germline CDR1 is SGHTA and CDR2 is FQGNSA. This CDR3 has 14 amino acids. The CDR3 bases that were read are TGTGCCAGCAGCTCCAGGATAGGCACAGATACG. Translated, it gives CASSSRIGTDT. The whole CDR3 protein reads CASSSRIGTDTQYF. Filled out from reference TRBV7-2 and TRBJ2-3, the complete variable domain reads GAGVSQSPSNKVTEKGKDVELRCDPISGHTALYWYRQSLGQGLEFLIYFQGNSAPDKSGLPSDRFSAERTGGSVSTLTIQRTQQEDSAVYLCASSSRIGTDTQYFGPGTRLTVL.

Remarks on this clone: The read gets to within 3 residues of the CDR3 end, and the germline J gene fills in the rest. The chain recombines TRBV7-9 with TRBJ1-1, with D perhaps TRBD1 (6 bases). CDR1 and CDR2 (germline): SEHNR, FQNEAQ (reference sequence). The CDR3 is 13 amino acids. CDR3 region: CASSAPGQAEAFF. The DNA read from the CDR3 is TGTGCCAGCAGCGCACCGGGACAAGCCGAA.

Remarks on this clone: The CDR3 end falls 3 residues outside the read, so it is completed with the germline J gene. The chain joins TRBV13 to TRBJ2-7, with D possibly TRBD2 on 6 matching bases. The germline V gene encodes CDR1 PRHDT and CDR2 FYEKMQ (reference sequence). This CDR3 region has 12 residues. V was trimmed by 5 bases and J by 4 bases, leaving 9 bases between them. CDR3: CASSGRGYEQYF. Incomplete CDR3 DNA: TGTGCCAGCAGCGGTCGGGGGTACGAG.

A note on this clone: From the germline J gene comes the end of the CDR3, since the read stops 3 residues before it. The chain has TRBV5-1 and TRBJ2-3, with 11 nucleotides matching TRBD2. CDR3 length: 15 residues. Germline V CDR1 and CDR2: SGHRS, YFSETQ. The ends lost 1 base at V and 8 bases at J; junction bases unmatched: 6. The sequenced CDR3 bases are TGCGCCAGCAGCTTGACTAGCGGGGGCCCTACTACG. Encoded protein: CASSLTSGGPTT. The full CDR3 protein reads CASSLTSGGPTTQYF. The entire variable domain, with the rest obtained from reference TRBV5-1 and TRBJ2-3, is as follows: KAGVTQTPRYLIKTRGQQVTLSCSPISGHRSVSWYQQTPGQGLQFLFEYFSETQRNKGNFPGRFSGRQFSNSRSEMNVSTLELGDSALYLCASSLTSGGPTTQYFGPGTRLTVL.

Comment on this clone: One end of the junction does not line up with germline, which may come from a read error. The read terminates 3 residues before the CDR3 end, so the remaining end is supplied by the germline J gene. Additional DNA sequences in this sample encode the identical CDR3. The chain employs TRBV14 and TRBJ1-3, with unresolved D. This CDR3 has 15 amino acids. From germline, CDR1 is SGHDN and CDR2 FVKESK. The CDR3 reads CASRGKAGSGNTIYF. Partial CDR3 DNA: TGTGCCAGCAGGGGAAAGGCGGGCTCTGGAAACACG.

In the case of this clone: The read terminates 3 residues before the CDR3 end, so the remaining end is supplied by the germline J gene. The V gene is TRBV5-6, the J gene TRBJ1-1; TRBD1 matches at 7 bases. The CDR3 is made up of 13 amino acids. Germline CDR1 SGHDT, CDR2 YYEEEE. The CDR3 region is CASSLDRVREAFF. CDR3 bases read: TGTGCCAGCAGCTTAGACAGGGTCCGGGAA.

With regard to this clone: The read terminates 3 residues before the CDR3 end, so the remaining end is supplied by the germline J gene. The V and J genes are TRBV7-6 and TRBJ2-5; the D is unclear. From germline, CDR1 is SGHVS and CDR2 FNYEAQ. The V gene lost 5 bases and the J gene lost 1 base, with 5 bases spanning the gap. This CDR3 contains 12 residues. The part of the CDR3 DNA that was read is TGTGCCAGCAGCCCCCGCCAAGAGACC. Its protein product is CASSPRQET. The full CDR3 protein is CASSPRQETQYF. Looking up the rest from reference TRBV7-6 and TRBJ2-5 gives the full variable domain: GAGVSQSPRYKVTKRGQDVALRCDPISGHVSLYWYRQALGQGPEFLTYFNYEAQQDKSGLPNDRFSAERPEGSISTLTIQRTEQRDSAMYRCASSPRQETQYFGPGTRLLVL.

In regard to this clone: The CDR3 extends 3 residues past the end of the read, so its final part is completed from the germline J gene. This chain links TRBV20-1 with TRBJ1-5; a possible D gene is TRBD1 (5 bases). V lost 5 bases and J 1 base, leaving 12 bases between the germline ends. The CDR3 extends over 14 amino acids. Germline-derived CDR1 and CDR2 are DFQATT and SNEGSKA (reference sequence). The CDR3 region is CSAATGTSNQPQHF. The sequenced CDR3 bases are TGCAGTGCTGCAACAGGTACGAGCAATCAGCCC.

In regard to this clone: The read ends 3 residues early relative to the CDR3; the germline J gene fills the gap. This CDR3 is also generated by other DNA sequences in the sample. The V gene is TRBV5-1, the J gene TRBJ1-2; maybe TRBD1 (6 bases). CDR3 size: 16 residues. V dropped 4 bases and J dropped 4 bases, with 20 bases sitting between them. In germline, CDR1 is SGHRS, CDR2 YFSETQ. The CDR3 reads CASSVGASPGAYGYTF. CDR3 DNA, as far as it was read: TGCGCCAGCAGCGTGGGGGCGAGTCCAGGGGCCTATGGC.

As regards this clone: The observed sequence ends 3 residues before the CDR3 terminus, with the missing tail filled in from the germline J gene. The chain is built from TRBV7-3 and TRBJ2-7; unclear D gene. V was trimmed by 5 bases and J by 5 bases, leaving 13 bases between them. The length of the CDR3 is 13 residues. Germline loops: CDR1 SGHTA, CDR2 FQGTGA. CDR3 protein: CASSGKGSHEQYF. The covered CDR3 bases are TGTGCCAGCAGCGGAAAAGGGTCCCACGAG. The full variable domain, rest sourced from reference TRBV7-3 and TRBJ2-7, is GAGVSQTPSNKVTEKGKYVELRCDPISGHTALYWYRQSLGQGPEFLIYFQGTGAADDSGLPNDRFFAVRPEGSVSTLKIQRTERGDSAVYLCASSGKGSHEQYFGPGTRLTVT.

Concerning this clone itself: At one of its ends the junction is not consistent with the germline gene, which may arise from a read error. The sequence runs out 3 residues before the end of the CDR3; the remainder is reconstructed from the germline J gene. The chain has TRBV4-2 and TRBJ2-2; TRBD1 or TRBD2 may be the D gene (5 bases each). This CDR3 is 14 amino acids long. CDR1 is LGHNA, CDR2 YNFKEQ, per germline. The covered CDR3 bases are TGCGCCAGCAGCCAAGTGACGAGGGGCGGGGAG. Amino acid sequence: CASSQVTRGGE. The CDR3 as a whole reads CASSQVTRGGELFF.

For this clone: The read is 3 residues too short to cover the CDR3 end, so that end is filled in from the germline J gene. The J gene is TRBJ1-3, the V gene TRBV5-5; 8 nucleotides match TRBD1. The CDR3 consists of 15 residues. Germline V gene sequence: CDR1 SGHKS, CDR2 YYEKEE (reference sequence). The junction had 9 bases not matched to a gene; V was cut back by 4 bases and J by 6 bases. CDR3 bases read: TGTGCCAGCAGCAGAGGACAGGGCAGTGAAAACACC. Translation: CASSRGQGSENT. The entire CDR3 reads CASSRGQGSENTIYF.

On this clone itself: The read gets to within 3 residues of the CDR3 end, and the germline J gene fills in the rest. The rearrangement uses TRBV10-3 and TRBJ1-4, with TRBD1 identical over 8 bases. This CDR3 has 15 residues. Trimming at V came to 3 bases and at J to 3 bases, leaving 3 bases not matched to a gene. Germline CDR1 and CDR2: ENHRY and SYGVKD. CDR3 loop: CAISDSGGANEKLFF. The part of the CDR3 DNA that was read is TGTGCCATCAGTGACTCAGGGGGCGCTAATGAAAAA.

Regarding this clone: The read ends 3 residues early relative to the CDR3; the germline J gene fills the gap. The J gene is TRBJ1-1, the V gene TRBV19; 7 bases agree with TRBD1. J lost 4 bases, V lost 5 bases, and 16 bases had no gene match. This CDR3 region has 17 residues. Germline assignment: CDR1 LNHDA and CDR2 SQIVND (reference sequence). This chain's CDR3 is CASSARQGVFVVTEAFF. The CDR3 DNA, read in part, is TGTGCCAGTAGTGCCCGGCAGGGGGTTTTTGTGGTCACTGAA.

Details on this clone: With the read ending 3 residues before the CDR3 end, the germline J gene is used to fill in that end. The chain is built from TRBV5-1 and TRBJ2-5; TRBD1 agrees at 7 bases. CDR3 length equals 15 residues. Germline lookup yields CDR1 SGHRS and CDR2 YFSETQ. Trimming removed 5 bases from V and 1 base from J; junction bases left unmatched: 8. The CDR3 DNA, read in part, is TGCGCCAGCAGGCTACCGACAGGGCCCCAAGAGACC. It yields the protein CASRLPTGPQET. The entire CDR3 is CASRLPTGPQETQYF.

As to this clone: The sequenced fragment ends 3 residues before the CDR3 boundary, so the rest is inferred from the germline J gene. This chain uses TRBV19 with TRBJ1-2, with 8 bases lining up with TRBD1. The CDR3 runs to 13 residues. Germline V gene sequence: CDR1 LNHDA, CDR2 SQIVND (reference sequence). V was pared by 5 bases and J by 4 bases, with 3 bases of the junction left unmatched. The CDR3 spells CASSWGQAYGYTF. The CDR3 DNA, read in part, is TGTGCCAGTAGTTGGGGACAGGCCTATGGC.

About this clone: Read data end 3 residues before the CDR3 end; the end is taken from the germline J gene. This sequence joins TRBV30 and TRBJ2-5, with TRBD1 identical over 12 bases. CDR1 and CDR2 from the germline V gene are GTSNPN and SVGIG (reference sequence). CDR3 length: 14 residues. J was trimmed by 5 bases and V by 2 bases; bases with no gene match: 3. Incomplete CDR3 DNA: TGTGCCTGGAGTCCGGGACAGGGGGCCGAGACC. It translates to CAWSPGQGAET. The full-length CDR3 reads as CAWSPGQGAETQYF.

Concerning this clone: The read halts 3 residues ahead of the CDR3 end, with the missing end drawn from the germline J gene. The genes are TRBV20-1 and TRBJ2-7; 7 bases match TRBD1. With V trimmed by 3 bases and J by 6 bases, 14 bases remained unmatched. This CDR3 has 15 amino acids. The germline gives CDR1 DFQATT, CDR2 SNEGSKA (reference sequence). The sequenced part of the CDR3 DNA is TGCAGTGCTAGGTCCCCCTCCGGGACAGCACCCGAG. Amino acids: CSARSPSGTAPE. The entire CDR3 reads CSARSPSGTAPEQYF.

In regard to this clone: The read ends 3 residues before the CDR3 terminus; that terminus is restored from the germline J gene. The rearrangement uses TRBV6-2 or TRBV6-3 and TRBJ2-3; 8 nucleotides agree with TRBD1. Germline V gene lookup returns CDR1 MNHEY and CDR2 SVGEGT. CDR3 length: 15 amino acids. With 2 bases clipped from V and 1 base from J, the junction kept 2 bases outside the gene matches. CDR3 bases read: TGTGCCAGCAGTTACGGACAGGGAGGCACAGATACG. It codes for CASSYGQGGTDT. The whole CDR3 reads CASSYGQGGTDTQYF.

About this clone: The read terminates 3 residues before the CDR3 end, so the remaining end is supplied by the germline J gene. V and J are TRBV5-6 and TRBJ1-1; D is uncertain. From germline, CDR1 is SGHDT and CDR2 YYEEEE. The CDR3 totals 12 residues. The CDR3 is CASSLVPTEAFF. The DNA read from the CDR3 is TGTGCCAGCAGCCTAGTTCCAACCGAA. Drawing the rest from reference TRBV5-6 and TRBJ1-1, the complete variable domain is DAGVTQSPTHLIKTRGQQVTLRCSPKSGHDTVSWYQQALGQGPQFIFQYYEEEERQRGNFPDRFSGHQFPNYSSELNVNALLLGDSALYLCASSLVPTEAFFGQGTRLTVV.

Comments on this clone: With the read ending 3 residues before the CDR3 end, the germline J gene is used to fill in that end. The rearrangement links TRBV6-2 or TRBV6-3 to TRBJ1-1, with D unclear. Germline V gene data show CDR1 as MNHEY and CDR2 as SVGEGT. The CDR3 has 15 amino acids. CDR3 amino acids: CASNGFAVSSYEAFF. The covered CDR3 bases are TGTGCCAGCAACGGCTTTGCGGTGAGCTCCTACGAG.

Note on this clone: The read gets to within 3 residues of the CDR3 end, and the germline J gene fills in the rest. This chain connects TRBV10-3 to TRBJ1-4, with 7 bases that match TRBD1. The CDR3 sequence is 17 residues long. Germline lookup yields CDR1 ENHRY and CDR2 SYGVKD. The ends lost 0 bases at V and 5 bases at J; junction bases unmatched: 9. CDR3 residues: CAISESFPGQVNEKLFF. The sequenced part of the CDR3 DNA is TGTGCCATCAGTGAGTCTTTTCCCGGACAGGTCAATGAAAAA.

A word on this clone: Sequencing ends 3 residues short of the CDR3 end; the germline J gene provides the rest. The chain couples TRBV7-3 to TRBJ2-5, with 8 nucleotides matching TRBD2. The CDR3 has 15 amino acids. The V segment lost 4 bases and the J segment 1 base; nucleotides outside the gene matches: 5. Per the germline V gene, CDR1 is SGHTA and CDR2 is FQGTGA. The CDR3 reads CASSSHGGAQETQYF. The sequenced CDR3 bases are TGTGCCAGCAGCTCTCACGGGGGGGCCCAAGAGACC.

As concerns this clone: The read is 3 residues too short to cover the CDR3 end, so that end is filled in from the germline J gene. J is TRBJ1-2 and V is TRBV19, with 9 nucleotides matching TRBD1. The CDR3 length is 13 residues. Germline CDR1 and CDR2: LNHDA and SQIVND (reference sequence). The CDR3 DNA, read in part, is TGTGCCAGTAGTTTGGACAGGGGTTGGGAC. It specifies CASSLDRGWD. The whole CDR3 protein is CASSLDRGWDYTF.

As regards this clone: The read falls 3 residues short of the CDR3 end, and the missing part is taken from the germline J gene. The rearrangement uses TRBV5-4 and TRBJ1-1, with D perhaps matching TRBD1 (5 bases). The length of the CDR3 is 14 residues. Germline V gene sequence: CDR1 SGHNT, CDR2 YYREEE (reference sequence). V was pared by 0 bases and J by 4 bases, with 10 bases between. The sequenced CDR3 bases are TGTGCCAGCAGCTTGGAATCAGGGAGCACTGAA. Its translation: CASSLESGSTE. The whole CDR3 protein reads CASSLESGSTEAFF.

Of note for this clone: The read ends 3 residues shy of where the CDR3 ends; the end is completed using the germline J gene. V and J are TRBV19 and TRBJ1-2, with TRBD1 matching over 7 bases. Per germline, CDR1 LNHDA and CDR2 SQIVND (reference sequence). The CDR3 loop spans 12 amino acids. The part of the CDR3 DNA that was read is TGTGCCAGTAGTGAGGGGGCGATGGGC. Translation gives CASSEGAMG. The full CDR3 sequence reads CASSEGAMGYTF.